This T cell receptor (beta chain) appears in the sequencing data of a study of blood T cells in healthy people across ages. Looking at the study overall: Per two T cells, about one barcoded beta molecule was captured through template switching. General study points: There were more naive CD4+ cells and higher diversity in long-lived donors than in aged donors. A strong correlation was seen between TCR beta diversity and naive T cell percentage.

Per germline, CDR1 LGHNA and CDR2 YSLEER. V was pared by 5 bases and J by 0 bases, with 7 bases of the junction left unmatched. This CDR3 spans 16 amino acids. Of note for this clonotype: The antigen remains undetermined.

Primers used in a second PCR of about 7 to 12 cycles were a sample-barcoded 5' primer and a J-beta primer mix. Every sample gave at least 2.5 million paired-end reads containing CDR3. TCRdb reprocessed the 5' RACE reads via MiXCR and lists one record per CDR3 protein. The sample consists of approximately 790,000 distinct CDR3 sequences, approximately 65% of them appearing once. The source material was blood. V usage is TRBV4-3 and J usage is TRBJ2-3; 8 bases are shared with TRBD2. The TCR originated in a man younger than 45 in good health. The DNA for the CDR3 is TGCGCCAGCAGCGAGCGACTAGCGAGAAGCACAGATACGCAGTATTTT. Protein: CASSERLARSTDTQYF.